Presented here are 19 T cell receptor beta chains from one specimen sequenced in a study of T-cell memory formation after mild COVID-19. Using its own MiXCR run on the 5' RACE reads, TCRdb lists one record per CDR3 protein. The table records tens of thousands of distinct CDR3 sequences, 15% to 20% of them present only once. The material sequenced was PBMCs or a T cell subset sorted from them (not recorded which). These receptor sequences come from an adult who had mild COVID-19 (a few samples of this study predate the infection). Cell type and time point are not known.

Ten or more counts support this clonotype. This chain connects TRBV20-1 to TRBJ2-1; TRBD2 agrees at 10 bases. CDR1 DFQATT and CDR2 SNEGSKA come from the germline V gene (reference sequence). There are 16 residues in the CDR3. The V gene end was trimmed by 0 bases and the J gene end by 8 bases; junction bases not matched to a gene: 10. The CDR3 sequence: CSARDPSGGPRHEQFF. CDR3 coding DNA: TGCAGTGCTAGAGATCCTAGCGGGGGACCTAGGCATGAGCAGTTCTTC.

The chain couples TRBV4-2 to TRBJ2-7, with D possibly being TRBD1 (6 bases). The CDR3 length is 14 residues. In germline, CDR1 is LGHNA, CDR2 YNFKEQ. V was clipped by 1 base and J by 6 bases, with 13 bases between them. The CDR3: CASSQGQGTPEQYF. CDR3 bases: TGTGCCAGCAGCCAAGGTCAGGGGACCCCCGAGCAGTACTTC.

This clonotype was seen at least ten times. The chain employs TRBV20-1 and TRBJ1-2; the match to TRBD1 covers 8 bases. CDR3 length equals 14 residues. The J segment lost 3 bases and the V segment lost 2 bases, leaving 5 bases of the junction unmatched. Germline V gene data show CDR1 as DFQATT and CDR2 as SNEGSKA (reference sequence). The CDR3 bases are TGCAGTGCTAGAAGGCAGGGGGCTTACTATGGCTACACCTTC. Its protein is CSARRQGAYYGYTF.

This clonotype was seen more than once but under ten times. The DNA for the CDR3 is TGTGCCAGCAGCGAGAGGCTAGGGACAACTAACACTGAAGCTTTCTTT. This translates into CASSERLGTTNTEAFF. V gene TRBV9 combines with J gene TRBJ1-1; D possibly corresponds to TRBD1 (6 bases). V was cut by 3 bases and J by 2 bases, with 17 bases left in between. This CDR3 spans 16 amino acids. Germline V gives CDR1 SGDLS, CDR2 YYNGEE.

This clonotype has just a few counts. This chain joins TRBV9 and TRBJ1-5; TRBD1 matches at 7 bases. Unmatched junction bases numbered 5, after V lost 2 bases and J lost 3 bases. The CDR3 sequence is 15 residues long. The V gene's germline CDR1 is SGDLS and CDR2 YYNGEE. The CDR3 DNA reads as TGTGCCAGCAGCGTCGCCGGGACAGTCAATCAGCCCCAGCATTTT. Protein product: CASSVAGTVNQPQHF.

This clonotype was counted at least ten times. The chain has TRBV25-1 and TRBJ2-6; no definite D call. This CDR3 is built from 13 residues. The germline V and J ends were trimmed by 5 bases and 0 bases, with 2 bases remaining between them. Per germline, CDR1 MGHDK and CDR2 SYGVNS. Here the CDR3 DNA reads TGTGCCAGCAGTTACTCTGGGGCCAACGTCCTGACTTTC. Protein: CASSYSGANVLTF. Using reference TRBV25-1 and TRBJ2-6 for the parts outside the CDR3, the full variable domain is EADIYQTPRYLVIGTGKKITLECSQTMGHDKMYWYQQDPGMELHLIHYSYGVNSTEKGDLSSESTVSRIRTEHFPLTLESARPSHTSQYLCASSYSGANVLTFGAGSRLTVL.

The chain employs TRBV6-6 and TRBJ2-7, with 10 nucleotides matching TRBD1. Germline V CDR1 and CDR2: MNHNY, SVGAGI (reference sequence). V lost 4 bases and J lost 4; bases outside the gene matches: 10. This CDR3 has 16 residues. The CDR3 sequence is CASSSSLGQGWYEQYF. In DNA, the CDR3 is TGTGCCAGCAGTTCGAGCCTGGGACAGGGGTGGTACGAGCAGTACTTC.

This clonotype was found many times. The V gene is TRBV12-5, the J gene TRBJ2-2; D may match TRBD1 or TRBD2 (6 bases each). CDR3 length: 16 amino acids. Per the germline V gene, CDR1 is LGHNT and CDR2 is FRNRAP. The V and J ends lost 5 bases and 4 bases respectively, with 17 bases between them. CDR3 loop: CASGPHGGGGTGELFF. In DNA form, the CDR3 reads TGTGCTAGTGGTCCCCATGGAGGGGGAGGCACCGGGGAGCTGTTTTTT.

Ten or more counts support this clonotype. The chain employs TRBV28 and TRBJ1-5; D is ambiguous. This CDR3 is 14 amino acids long. CDR1 and CDR2 (germline): MDHEN, SYDVKM. Trimming removed 3 bases at V and 7 bases at J, with 13 bases between. CDR3 residues: CASSFTATGQPQHF. The DNA for the CDR3 is TGTGCCAGCAGTTTCACCGCGACCGGGCAGCCCCAGCATTTT. The entire variable domain, with the rest obtained from reference TRBV28 and TRBJ1-5, is as follows: DVKVTQSSRYLVKRTGEKVFLECVQDMDHENMFWYRQDPGLGLRLIYFSYDVKMKEKGDIPEGYSVSREKKERFSLILESASTNQTSMYLCASSFTATGQPQHFGDGTRLSIL.

At least ten counts were recorded for this clonotype. The chain joins TRBV20-1 to TRBJ2-5, with a tentative D call TRBD2 (6 bases). The V end lost 6 bases, the J end lost 2 bases, and 16 bases lay between the germline ends. CDR1 is DFQATT, CDR2 SNEGSKA, per germline (reference sequence). The CDR3 runs 14 residues. The CDR3 coding sequence is TGCAGTGCCGTCAGAGGTAGCGGACAAGAGACCCAGTACTTC. Translating it yields CSAVRGSGQETQYF.

This clonotype was seen at least ten times. The gene calls are TRBV15 and TRBJ2-1; 7 nucleotides align to TRBD2. V gave up 5 bases and J gave up 5 bases; unmatched junction bases: 9. The CDR3 runs to 15 residues. Germline V gene lookup returns CDR1 LNHNV and CDR2 YYDKDF (reference sequence). The CDR3 protein is CATSGPGRANNEQFF. CDR3 DNA: TGTGCCACCAGCGGACCGGGGAGGGCGAACAATGAGCAGTTCTTC.

The V call is TRBV7-3, the J call TRBJ1-1, with 8 positions matching TRBD1. V was clipped by 2 bases and J by 5 bases; unmatched bases: 7. Germline V gene sequence: CDR1 SGHTA, CDR2 FQGTGA. The CDR3 has 15 amino acids. DNA for the CDR3: TGTGCCAGCAGCTTACAGGGGGCATCGGGTACTGAAGCTTTCTTT. It codes for CASSLQGASGTEAFF. Based on the CDR3 plus reference TRBV7-3 and TRBJ1-1, the full variable domain is GAGVSQTPSNKVTEKGKYVELRCDPISGHTALYWYRQSLGQGPEFLIYFQGTGAADDSGLPNDRFFAVRPEGSVSTLKIQRTERGDSAVYLCASSLQGASGTEAFFGQGTRLTVV.

This clonotype was counted many times. CDR3 in amino acids: CSVGPGGDEQYF. CDR3 coding DNA: TGCAGCGTGGGCCCGGGGGGGGACGAGCAGTACTTC. V gene TRBV29-1 combines with J gene TRBJ2-7, with 8 bases identical to TRBD2. This CDR3 has 12 residues. V shed 6 bases and J 5 bases; nucleotides not matched to a gene: 6. In germline, CDR1 is SQVTM, CDR2 ANQGSEA.

This clonotype was counted many times. V is TRBV9 and J is TRBJ2-6; the D gene is possibly TRBD1 (6 bases). The ends were cut back, 0 bases at V and 0 bases at J, with 13 bases in the middle. CDR1 is SGDLS, CDR2 YYNGEE, per germline. The CDR3 loop spans 18 amino acids. The CDR3 bases are TGTGCCAGCAGCGTAGTGGACAGCGCCTTCTCTGGGGCCAACGTCCTGACTTTC. Its protein is CASSVVDSAFSGANVLTF. Looking up the rest from reference TRBV9 and TRBJ2-6 gives the full variable domain: DSGVTQTPKHLITATGQRVTLRCSPRSGDLSVYWYQQSLDQGLQFLIQYYNGEERAKGNILERFSAQQFPDLHSELNLSSLELGDSALYFCASSVVDSAFSGANVLTFGAGSRLTVL.

This chain links TRBV7-9 with TRBJ1-6, with D perhaps matching TRBD1 (5 bases). Germline lookup yields CDR1 SEHNR and CDR2 FQNEAQ (reference sequence). V lost 1 base and J lost 11, with 9 bases in between. The CDR3 loop spans 13 amino acids. The CDR3 protein is CASSLGMGAPLHF. The CDR3, as DNA: TGTGCCAGCAGCTTAGGGATGGGGGCACCCCTCCACTTT.

This clonotype was recorded at least ten times. The chain recombines TRBV20-1 with TRBJ1-5; D ambiguous. With 6 bases removed from V and 2 bases from J, the gap between germline ends came to 14 bases. The CDR3 is 14 amino acids. Germline V gene sequence: CDR1 DFQATT, CDR2 SNEGSKA (reference sequence). The CDR3 sequence: CSAQRRGRNQPQHF. The CDR3 DNA is TGCAGTGCCCAACGGCGAGGACGCAATCAGCCCCAGCATTTT.

There are a few counts of this clonotype. The rearrangement joins TRBV7-2 to TRBJ2-3; D possibly matches TRBD1 or TRBD2 (5 bases each). This CDR3 has 17 residues. Germline values: CDR1 SGHTA, CDR2 FQGNSA. V gave up 4 bases and J gave up 2 bases, with 19 bases separating them. The DNA for the CDR3 is TGTGCCAGCAGCTCGCGAGGGACCTGGAGGCCCACAGATACGCAGTATTTT. Translated: CASSSRGTWRPTDTQYF.

This clonotype was detected ten times or more. For the CDR3, the DNA is TGTGCCAGCAGCCAAGTCTCCAACACTGAAGCTTTCTTT. Amino acid sequence: CASSQVSNTEAFF. The chain carries TRBV3-1 and TRBJ1-1; no reliable D call. The CDR3 runs to 13 residues. The ends were cut back, 1 base at V and 2 bases at J, with 5 bases in the middle. Germline loops: CDR1 LGHDT, CDR2 YNNKEL (reference sequence).

The CDR3 spells CASSLAPPNQPLHF. The CDR3 DNA sequence: TGTGCCAGCAGCTTAGCCCCCCCAAATCAGCCCCTCCACTTT. The rearrangement joins TRBV7-8 to TRBJ1-6; D uncertain. The V and J ends lost 0 bases and 13 bases respectively, with 13 bases between them. Germline assignment: CDR1 SGHVS and CDR2 FQNEAQ. The CDR3 has 14 residues.